Following are 30 T cell receptor beta chains from one sample sequenced in a study of blood T cell repertoires in COVID-19. Measured with immunoSEQ multiplex PCR; TCRdb has only the in-frame clones, and not every one. The table shows tens of thousands of clones, with about nine tenths occurring only once. Sequenced: peripheral blood. The source is a man in his fifties or sixties with COVID-19, enrolled during active disease.

The V call is TRBV20-1, the J call TRBJ2-2; TRBD2 is a possible D gene (6 bases). Trimming took 3 bases from V and 3 from J, leaving 8 bases between them. This CDR3 is 13 amino acids long. The germline V gene encodes CDR1 DFQATT and CDR2 SNEGSKA (reference sequence). The CDR3 here is CSASSSDTGELFF. The DNA of the CDR3 is TGCAGTGCTAGTTCTAGCGACACCGGGGAGCTGTTTTTT.

The chain carries TRBV30 and TRBJ1-2; D is ambiguous. Deletions cut 2 bases from V and 10 bases from J, with 17 bases between. Germline CDR1 reads GTSNPN; CDR2 reads SVGIG (reference sequence). CDR3 size: 13 residues. The CDR3 loop reads CAWSLNLGLNYTF. As DNA, the CDR3 is TGTGCCTGGAGTCTCAACCTCGGACTCAACTACACCTTC.

This clone was seen a single time. The J gene is TRBJ2-7, the V gene TRBV21-1; the table gives TRBD1 as D, unverified against the DNA. TRBV21-1 counts as a pseudogene. This CDR3 region has 15 residues. The CDR3 DNA reads as TGTGCCAGCAGCAAAGACGGGACAGGGATATACGAGCAGTACTTC. Translating it yields CASSKDGTGIYEQYF.

This chain links TRBV5-1 with TRBJ2-7, with 14 bases matching TRBD2. There are 17 residues in the CDR3. Trimming took 3 bases from V and 5 from J; bases not matched to a gene: 10. From germline, CDR1 is SGHRS and CDR2 YFSETQ. The CDR3 sequence is CASSSLGTSGRENEQYF. In nucleotides, the CDR3 is TGCGCCAGCAGCTCCCTGGGGACTAGCGGGAGAGAAAACGAGCAGTACTTC.

V and J are TRBV27 and TRBJ1-1, with a tentative D call TRBD1 (6 bases). The germline V gene has CDR1 MNHEY and CDR2 SMNVEV (reference sequence). The V and J ends lost 0 bases and 2 bases respectively, with 13 bases between them. CDR3 size: 16 residues. CDR3 region: CASSLSGAAINTEAFF. In nucleotides, the CDR3 is TGTGCCAGCAGTTTATCGGGGGCAGCGATAAACACTGAAGCTTTCTTT.

The J gene is TRBJ2-2, the V gene TRBV28; D possibly corresponds to TRBD1 (5 bases). In germline, CDR1 is MDHEN, CDR2 SYDVKM. Trimming took 3 bases from V and 4 from J, leaving 12 bases between them. The CDR3 loop spans 15 amino acids. Here the CDR3 reads CASSFSGTGTGELFF. The CDR3 DNA follows: TGTGCCAGCAGTTTCTCCGGTACAGGCACCGGGGAGCTGTTTTTT.

J is TRBJ1-3 and V is TRBV6-6; tentatively, D is TRBD1 (6 bases). Germline V gene data show CDR1 as MNHNY and CDR2 as SVGAGI (reference sequence). This CDR3 comprises 15 residues. V lost 0 bases and J lost 2, with 8 bases in between. The CDR3 region has the DNA TGTGCCAGCAGTTACTCCGACAGGACTGGAAACACCATATATTTT. Protein sequence: CASSYSDRTGNTIYF.

The chain recombines TRBV7-9 with TRBJ1-1, with 10 bases aligning to TRBD1. The V gene's germline CDR1 is SEHNR and CDR2 FQNEAQ (reference sequence). There are 14 residues in the CDR3. The junction had 3 bases not matched to a gene; V was cut back by 1 base and J by 7 bases. Here the CDR3 DNA reads TGTGCCAGCAGCTTAGGACAGGGGGCAGGTGAAGCTTTCTTT. Residues: CASSLGQGAGEAFF.

The chain uses TRBV14 and TRBJ2-3; the D gene is possibly TRBD2 (6 bases). Trimming removed 3 bases at V and 2 bases at J, with 18 bases between. CDR1 and CDR2 (germline): SGHDN, FVKESK. The length of the CDR3 is 17 residues. CDR3 amino acids: CASSHDGLASYTDTQYF. The CDR3, as DNA: TGTGCCAGCAGCCATGATGGGCTAGCGTCTTACACAGATACGCAGTATTTT.

The V call is TRBV10-1, the J call TRBJ2-7; D not resolved. This CDR3 contains 14 residues. Germline-derived CDR1 and CDR2 are WNHNN and SYGVQD (reference sequence). V lost 0 bases and J 0 bases, leaving 6 bases between the germline ends. In DNA, the CDR3 is TGCGCCAGCAGTGAGTCGTGCGGCTCCTACGAGCAGTACTTC. Translating gives CASSESCGSYEQYF.

Note on this clone: This sample also contains other DNA sequences that code for the same CDR3. The chain couples TRBV10-3 to TRBJ2-7; the D is unclear. This CDR3 contains 12 residues. V lost 6 bases to trimming and J lost 3 bases, with 9 bases between them. CDR1 is ENHRY and CDR2 is SYGVKD in the germline V gene. This CDR3 is CAISQVSYEQYF. For the CDR3, the DNA is TGTGCCATCAGCCAAGTGAGCTACGAGCAGTACTTC.

The chain is built from TRBV19 and TRBJ2-1, with 13 positions matching TRBD2. This CDR3 is built from 14 residues. Germline V CDR1 and CDR2: LNHDA, SQIVND (reference sequence). V was pared by 8 bases and J by 7 bases, with 5 bases of the junction left unmatched. CDR3 residues: CASGLAGAGNEQFF. The CDR3 DNA reads TGTGCCAGTGGACTAGCGGGAGCGGGGAATGAGCAGTTCTTC.

This chain joins TRBV7-2 and TRBJ1-2, with 10 positions matching TRBD1. V lost 6 bases, J lost 3 bases, and 13 bases stayed unmatched. CDR1 and CDR2 from the germline V gene are SGHTA and FQGNSA. There are 17 residues in the CDR3. For the CDR3, the DNA is TGTGCCAGCAGTCTCGGACAGGGGGTTATGCGGGACTATGGCTACACCTTC. Translating it yields CASSLGQGVMRDYGYTF.

The chain links TRBV28 to TRBJ2-4; 12 bases line up with TRBD1. The V segment lost 6 bases and the J segment 9 bases; nucleotides outside the gene matches: 6. The CDR3 sequence is 14 residues long. In germline, CDR1 is MDHEN, CDR2 SYDVKM. CDR3: CASRGDRGRSIQYF. CDR3 DNA sequence: TGTGCCAGCAGGGGGGACAGGGGGCGAAGCATTCAGTACTTC.

The chain uses TRBV18 and TRBJ2-1; 10 bases map to TRBD1. The trim removed 3 bases at V and 7 bases at J, leaving 6 bases unmatched. This CDR3 region has 15 residues. The germline gives CDR1 KGHSH, CDR2 LQKENI. CDR3 bases: TGTGCCAGCTCACCTCGACGACAGGGGGCAAATGAGCAGTTCTTC. Its translation is CASSPRRQGANEQFF.

The sample holds one count of this clone. The chain joins TRBV7-2 to TRBJ1-1, with unresolved D. The CDR3 contains 14 residues. V shed 2 bases and J shed 2 bases, with 9 bases lying between them. Per the germline V gene, CDR1 is SGHTA and CDR2 is FQGNSA. The CDR3 coding sequence is TGTGCCAGCAGCTTATCCGGAGCTAACACTGAAGCTTTCTTT. Protein product: CASSLSGANTEAFF.

This chain joins TRBV5-1 and TRBJ1-4; 7 bases agree with TRBD1. Germline V CDR1 and CDR2: SGHRS, YFSETQ. CDR3 length: 14 residues. Trimming removed 4 bases from V and 5 bases from J; junction bases left unmatched: 5. The CDR3 reads CASSRGQQNEKLFF. In DNA, the CDR3 is TGCGCCAGCAGCCGGGGACAGCAGAATGAAAAACTGTTTTTT.

The CDR3 region has the DNA TGTGCCTGGAGTGGGACTAGGGAACGCTACGAGCAGTACTTC. Protein product: CAWSGTRERYEQYF. The gene calls are TRBV30 and TRBJ2-7; TRBD2 matches 7 bases. In germline, CDR1 is GTSNPN, CDR2 SVGIG (reference sequence). V lost 1 base, J lost 3 bases, and 6 bases stayed unmatched. This CDR3 contains 14 residues.

V and J are TRBV28 and TRBJ2-3; D is unresolved. The germline V and J ends were trimmed by 2 bases and 0 bases, with 9 bases remaining between them. This CDR3 has 15 residues. CDR1 and CDR2 from the germline V gene are MDHEN and SYDVKM. The CDR3, as DNA: TGTGCCAGCAGTTTACAAGGCGGTAGCACAGATACGCAGTATTTT. It translates to CASSLQGGSTDTQYF.

The chain links TRBV19 to TRBJ2-5; 7 bases are a match to TRBD2. The CDR3 is made up of 15 amino acids. Germline lookup yields CDR1 LNHDA and CDR2 SQIVND (reference sequence). Unmatched junction bases numbered 7, after V lost 5 bases and J lost 1 base. This CDR3 reads CASSPWGGTQETQYF. CDR3 sequence (DNA): TGTGCCAGTAGTCCCTGGGGGGGAACCCAAGAGACCCAGTACTTC.

The rearrangement links TRBV7-9 to TRBJ1-1; D gene uncertain. Germline assignment: CDR1 SEHNR and CDR2 FQNEAQ (reference sequence). The CDR3 is made up of 12 amino acids. The V end lost 4 bases, the J end lost 5 bases, and 8 bases lay between the germline ends. CDR3 region: CASSSALTEAFF. Written as DNA, the CDR3 is TGTGCCAGCAGCTCAGCTCTAACTGAAGCTTTCTTT.

The V gene is TRBV28, the J gene TRBJ1-1; D remains unclear. Germline assignment: CDR1 MDHEN and CDR2 SYDVKM. The V and J ends lost 3 bases and 4 bases respectively, with 9 bases between them. The CDR3 is made up of 13 amino acids. CDR3 sequence: CASSLREGTEAFF. CDR3 sequence (DNA): TGTGCCAGCAGTTTGCGGGAGGGCACTGAAGCTTTCTTT.

This chain links TRBV6-5 with TRBJ2-5; 8 bases fit TRBD2. V lost 8 bases to trimming and J lost 7 bases; unmatched junction nucleotides: 6. The CDR3 is 12 amino acids. Germline V lookup: CDR1 MNHEY, CDR2 SVGAGI. The chain's CDR3 is CASSSGRATQYF. The DNA for the CDR3 is TGTGCCAGCTCGAGCGGGAGAGCGACCCAGTACTTC.

The gene calls are TRBV3-1 (or the pseudogene TRBV3-2) and TRBJ1-2; 9 bases align to TRBD1. The CDR3 is 15 amino acids. Trimming cost V 5 bases and J 4 bases; bases outside gene matches: 8. Germline V CDR1 and CDR2: LGHDT, YNNKEL (reference sequence). The CDR3 reads CASSGGTGWAYGYTF. In nucleotides, the CDR3 is TGTGCCAGCAGCGGTGGGACAGGGTGGGCCTATGGCTACACCTTC.

J is TRBJ1-4 and V is TRBV5-8; perhaps TRBD1 as D (6 bases). In germline, CDR1 is SGHTS, CDR2 YDEGEE. V was shortened by 0 bases and J by 7 bases, with 16 bases between the two germline ends. The CDR3 has 16 residues. CDR3 residues: CASSLARGHRLEKLFF. The DNA of the CDR3 is TGTGCCAGCAGCTTGGCCAGGGGACACAGACTTGAAAAACTGTTTTTT.

The V and J genes are TRBV7-2 and TRBJ2-7; tentatively, D is TRBD1 (5 bases). V was pared by 1 base and J by 3 bases, with 10 bases between. CDR3 size: 14 residues. Germline CDR1 and CDR2: SGHTA and FQGNSA. DNA of the CDR3: TGTGCCAGCAGCTTAGGCAGGGTTGGCTACGAGCAGTACTTC. Its translation: CASSLGRVGYEQYF.

This chain joins TRBV5-1 and TRBJ2-3; 8 bases align to TRBD1. V lost 6 bases, J lost 5 bases, and 14 bases stayed unmatched. Germline-derived CDR1 and CDR2 are SGHRS and YFSETQ. The CDR3 is made up of 16 amino acids. CDR3 sequence: CASTPDRVEFGDTQYF. DNA of the CDR3: TGCGCCAGCACCCCGGACAGGGTAGAATTCGGAGATACGCAGTATTTT.

This clone was recorded a few times. The rearrangement joins TRBV2 to TRBJ2-1, with TRBD2 matching over 12 bases. This CDR3 comprises 13 residues. Germline CDR1 SNHLY, CDR2 FYNNEI. After removal of 3 bases from V and 14 bases from J, the junction contained 5 bases not matched to a gene. CDR3 sequence reads: CASSEGLAGHEFF. The DNA of the CDR3 is TGTGCCAGCAGTGAGGGACTAGCGGGCCACGAGTTCTTC.

This clone was observed a handful of times. The J gene is TRBJ1-1, the V gene TRBV6-5; perhaps TRBD1 as D (6 bases). Deletions cut 6 bases from V and 3 bases from J, with 14 bases between. CDR1 and CDR2 from the germline V gene are MNHEY and SVGAGI. This CDR3 is 14 amino acids long. This chain's CDR3 is CASSRGPEDTEAFF. The DNA of the CDR3 is TGTGCCAGCAGCAGGGGCCCCGAGGACACTGAAGCTTTCTTT.

For this clone: Other DNA sequences in the sample encode the same CDR3. The V and J genes are TRBV19 and TRBJ1-2, with 8 bases aligning to TRBD1. The CDR3 has 14 amino acids. After removal of 4 bases from V and 3 bases from J, the junction contained 4 bases not matched to a gene. Germline CDR1 reads LNHDA; CDR2 reads SQIVND (reference sequence). The CDR3 DNA is TGTGCCAGTAGTAAGGCAGGGGGCGACTATGGCTACACCTTC. Encoded protein: CASSKAGGDYGYTF. The entire variable domain, with the rest obtained from reference TRBV19 and TRBJ1-2, is as follows: DGGITQSPKYLFRKEGQNVTLSCEQNLNHDAMYWYRQDPGQGLRLIYYSQIVNDFQKGDIAEGYSVSREKKESFPLTVTSAQKNPTAFYLCASSKAGGDYGYTFGSGTRLTVV.